This T cell receptor (beta chain) was captured by sequencing in a study (dated by TCRdb to the early 2010s). Trimming takes 0 bases from V and 1 base from J, and the germline ends sit 8 bases apart. The CDR3 measures 15 amino acids from cysteine to phenylalanine. Only the CDR3 portion is preserved as DNA: 45 bases, with reading frame beginning at the first base. As encoded in the germline V gene, CDR1 is SGHDN while CDR2 is FVKESK. The data were produced on an Illumina Genome Analyzer IIx. In-frame beta chains were kept once TCRdb had trimmed the public reads at Q25 with fastp and called clones with MiXCR. Every distinct CDR3 protein forms one entry, paired with its most common genes and DNA. This sample comprises about 15,000 distinct CDR3 sequences, 30% to 45% of them detected only once. The top ten hold roughly 15% of the sample. Notes on this clonotype: No cognate antigen has been identified for it. Base-call qualities are not available, and no considerably larger clone is one nucleotide away.

The clonotype was recovered from a human donor. The sequencing sample was made of blood. The V gene is TRBV14 and the J gene is TRBJ2-3; the D gene may be TRBD1 or TRBD2, since each aligns over 5 bases. The sequence in DNA is TGTGCCAGCAGCCAAGATCTGGGGGGCACAGATACGCAGTATTTT. Its coded protein is CASSQDLGGTDTQYF.